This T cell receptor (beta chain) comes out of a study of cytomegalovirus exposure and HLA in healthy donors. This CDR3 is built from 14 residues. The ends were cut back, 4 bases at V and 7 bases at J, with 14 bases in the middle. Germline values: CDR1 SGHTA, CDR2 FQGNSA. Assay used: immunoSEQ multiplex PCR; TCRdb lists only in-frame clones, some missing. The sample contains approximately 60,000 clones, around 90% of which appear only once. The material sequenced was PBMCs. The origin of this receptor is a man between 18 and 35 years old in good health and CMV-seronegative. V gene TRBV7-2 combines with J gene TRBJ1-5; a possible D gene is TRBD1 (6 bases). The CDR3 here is CASSWQKGGQPQHF. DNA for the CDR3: TGTGCCAGCAGCTGGCAAAAGGGGGGGCAGCCCCAGCATTTT.